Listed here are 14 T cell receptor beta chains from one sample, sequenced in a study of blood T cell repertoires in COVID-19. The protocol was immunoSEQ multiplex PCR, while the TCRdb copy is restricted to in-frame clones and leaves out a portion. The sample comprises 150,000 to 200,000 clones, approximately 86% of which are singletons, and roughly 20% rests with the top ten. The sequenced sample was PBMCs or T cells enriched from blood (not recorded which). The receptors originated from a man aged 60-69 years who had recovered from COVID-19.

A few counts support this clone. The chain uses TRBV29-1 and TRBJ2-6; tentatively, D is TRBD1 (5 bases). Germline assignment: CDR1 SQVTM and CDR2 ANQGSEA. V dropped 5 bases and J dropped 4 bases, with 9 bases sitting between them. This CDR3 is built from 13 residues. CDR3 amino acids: CSVRGIGANVLTF. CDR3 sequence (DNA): TGCAGCGTTAGGGGAATCGGGGCCAACGTCCTGACTTTC. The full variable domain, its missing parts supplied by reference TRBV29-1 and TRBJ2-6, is SAVISQKPSRDICQRGTSLTIQCQVDSQVTMMFWYRQQPGQSLTLIATANQGSEATYESGFVIDKFPISRPNLTFSTLTVSNMSPEDSSIYLCSVRGIGANVLTFGAGSRLTVL.

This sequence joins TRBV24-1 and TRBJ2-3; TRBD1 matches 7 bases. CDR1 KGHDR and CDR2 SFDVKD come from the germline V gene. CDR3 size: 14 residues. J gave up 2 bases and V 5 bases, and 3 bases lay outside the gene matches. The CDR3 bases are TGTGCCACCAGTGGTGACAGGGACACAGATACGCAGTATTTT. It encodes CATSGDRDTDTQYF.

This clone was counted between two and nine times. The CDR3 region is CASSQDGSGQGNEKLFF. The CDR3 DNA is TGTGCCAGCAGCCAAGATGGTAGCGGGCAGGGAAACGAAAAACTGTTTTTT. The chain joins TRBV4-2 to TRBJ1-4; the D gene is possibly TRBD1 (5 bases). The V gene lost 0 bases and the J gene lost 8 bases, with 19 bases spanning the gap. This CDR3 spans 17 amino acids. The germline V gene has CDR1 LGHNA and CDR2 YNFKEQ.

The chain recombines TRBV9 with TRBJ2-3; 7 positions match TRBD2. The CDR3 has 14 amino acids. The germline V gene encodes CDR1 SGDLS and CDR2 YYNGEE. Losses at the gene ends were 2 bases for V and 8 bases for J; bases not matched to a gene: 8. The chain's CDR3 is CASSVGLDIGTQYF. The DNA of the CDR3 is TGTGCCAGCAGCGTTGGACTAGATATTGGTACGCAGTATTTT.

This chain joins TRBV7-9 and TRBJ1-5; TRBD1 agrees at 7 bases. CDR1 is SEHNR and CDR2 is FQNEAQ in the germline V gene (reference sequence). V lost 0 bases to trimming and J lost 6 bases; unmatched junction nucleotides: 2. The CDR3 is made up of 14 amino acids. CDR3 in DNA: TGTGCCAGCAGCTTAGCAGGGGGCAGTCAGCCCCAGCATTTT. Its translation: CASSLAGGSQPQHF.

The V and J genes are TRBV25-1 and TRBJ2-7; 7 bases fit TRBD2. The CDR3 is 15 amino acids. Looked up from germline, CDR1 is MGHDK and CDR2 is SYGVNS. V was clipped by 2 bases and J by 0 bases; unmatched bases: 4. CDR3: CASSERGVSSYEQYF. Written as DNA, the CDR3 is TGTGCCAGCAGTGAACGGGGGGTCTCCTCCTACGAGCAGTACTTC.

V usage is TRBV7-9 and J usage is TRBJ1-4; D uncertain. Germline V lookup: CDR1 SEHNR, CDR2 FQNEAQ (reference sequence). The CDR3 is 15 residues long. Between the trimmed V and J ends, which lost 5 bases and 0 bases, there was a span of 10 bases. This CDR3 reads CASSLHSATNEKLFF. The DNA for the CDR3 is TGTGCCAGCAGCCTACACAGTGCAACTAATGAAAAACTGTTTTTT.

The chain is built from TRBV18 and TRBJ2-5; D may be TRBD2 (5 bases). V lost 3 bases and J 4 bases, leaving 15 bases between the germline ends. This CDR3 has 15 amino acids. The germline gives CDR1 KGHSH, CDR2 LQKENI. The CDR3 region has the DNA TGTGCCAGCTCACCTATCTTGGACTCCGCAGAGACCCAGTACTTC. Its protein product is CASSPILDSAETQYF.

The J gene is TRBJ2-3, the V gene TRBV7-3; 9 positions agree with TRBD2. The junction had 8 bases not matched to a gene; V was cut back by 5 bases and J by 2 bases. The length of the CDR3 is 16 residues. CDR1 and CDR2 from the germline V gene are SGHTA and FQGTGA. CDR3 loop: CASSALTSGNTDTQYF. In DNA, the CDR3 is TGTGCCAGCAGCGCCTTGACTAGCGGCAACACAGATACGCAGTATTTT. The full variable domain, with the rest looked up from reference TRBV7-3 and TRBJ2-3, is GAGVSQTPSNKVTEKGKYVELRCDPISGHTALYWYRQSLGQGPEFLIYFQGTGAADDSGLPNDRFFAVRPEGSVSTLKIQRTERGDSAVYLCASSALTSGNTDTQYFGPGTRLTVL.

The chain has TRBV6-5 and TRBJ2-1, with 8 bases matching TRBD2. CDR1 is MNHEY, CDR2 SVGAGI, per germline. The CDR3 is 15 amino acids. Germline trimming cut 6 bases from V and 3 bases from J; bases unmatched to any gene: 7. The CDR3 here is CASSPGTRVYNEQFF. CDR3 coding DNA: TGTGCCAGCAGCCCCGGGACTAGGGTCTACAATGAGCAGTTCTTC.

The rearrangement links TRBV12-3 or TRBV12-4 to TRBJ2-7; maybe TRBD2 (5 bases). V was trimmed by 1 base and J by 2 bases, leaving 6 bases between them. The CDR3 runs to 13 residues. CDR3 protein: CASSLGTPYEQYF. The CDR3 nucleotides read TGTGCCAGCAGTTTAGGGACTCCCTACGAGCAGTACTTC.

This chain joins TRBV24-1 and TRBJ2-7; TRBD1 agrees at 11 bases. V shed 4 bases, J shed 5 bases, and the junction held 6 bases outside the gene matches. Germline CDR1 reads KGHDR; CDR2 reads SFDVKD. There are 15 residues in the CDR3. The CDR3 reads CATSDPGQGVNEQYF. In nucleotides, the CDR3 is TGTGCCACCAGTGACCCGGGACAGGGGGTCAACGAGCAGTACTTC.

The CDR3, as DNA: TGTGCCATCAGTGATGACAGGGGGGTTACTGGGGCCAACGTCCTGACTTTC. Its translation: CAISDDRGVTGANVLTF. This sequence joins TRBV10-3 and TRBJ2-6; the match to TRBD1 covers 9 bases. CDR1 is ENHRY, CDR2 SYGVKD, per germline. This CDR3 is 17 amino acids long. V was clipped by 3 bases and J by 2 bases; unmatched bases: 5.

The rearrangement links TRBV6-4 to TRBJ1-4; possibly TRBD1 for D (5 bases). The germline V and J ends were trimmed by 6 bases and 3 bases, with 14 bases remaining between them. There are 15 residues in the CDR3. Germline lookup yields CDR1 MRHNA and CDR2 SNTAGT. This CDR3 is CASSSNLGPNEKLFF. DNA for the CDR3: TGTGCCAGCAGCTCTAACCTGGGGCCTAATGAAAAACTGTTTTTT.